One and the same sample provided the 11 T cell receptor beta chains below, sequenced in a study of blood T cell repertoires in COVID-19. Some clones are missing from TCRdb's copy, which holds only in-frame ones; the method was immunoSEQ multiplex PCR. The profile shows about 400,000 clones, around 92% of them singletons. The sequenced sample consisted of peripheral blood. These receptors originate from a man aged 35-49 years with acute or convalescent COVID-19.

This clone occurred once. The chain links TRBV6-5 to TRBJ2-7; possibly TRBD1 for D (6 bases). CDR1 is MNHEY, CDR2 SVGAGI, per germline. The CDR3 totals 14 residues. With 6 bases removed from V and 4 bases from J, the gap between germline ends came to 16 bases. CDR3 region: CASRAGTLGYEQYF. The DNA for the CDR3 is TGTGCCAGCAGAGCCGGGACACTAGGATACGAGCAGTACTTC.

This chain links TRBV7-3 with TRBJ2-3, with 10 nucleotides matching TRBD1. Germline V gives CDR1 SGHTA, CDR2 FQGTGA. This CDR3 contains 15 residues. With 5 bases clipped from V and 4 bases from J, the junction kept 6 bases outside the gene matches. CDR3 sequence reads: CASSPGTGEADTQYF. The CDR3 nucleotides are TGTGCCAGCAGCCCCGGGACAGGGGAGGCAGATACGCAGTATTTT.

The J gene is TRBJ2-2, the V gene TRBV4-2, with 11 nucleotides matching TRBD2. The CDR3 is 16 amino acids. With V trimmed by 4 bases and J by 6 bases, 7 bases remained unmatched. Germline CDR1 is LGHNA and CDR2 is YNFKEQ. This CDR3 is CASSLLLAGEAGELFF. The CDR3 bases are TGTGCCAGCAGCCTGTTACTAGCGGGAGAGGCCGGGGAGCTGTTTTTT.

This chain links TRBV9 with TRBJ1-2, with 7 bases that match TRBD1. The ends lost 3 bases at V and 5 bases at J; junction bases unmatched: 7. From germline, CDR1 is SGDLS and CDR2 YYNGEE. This CDR3 spans 14 amino acids. CDR3 in amino acids: CASSADRAIYGYTF. In DNA form, the CDR3 reads TGTGCCAGCAGCGCCGACAGGGCGATATATGGCTACACCTTC. Variable domain in full (rest from reference TRBV9 and TRBJ1-2): DSGVTQTPKHLITATGQRVTLRCSPRSGDLSVYWYQQSLDQGLQFLIQYYNGEERAKGNILERFSAQQFPDLHSELNLSSLELGDSALYFCASSADRAIYGYTFGSGTRLTVV.

The chain employs TRBV2 and TRBJ1-1, with a tentative D call TRBD1 (5 bases). Germline values: CDR1 SNHLY, CDR2 FYNNEI. The V and J ends lost 2 bases and 0 bases respectively, with 13 bases between them. CDR3 length: 16 amino acids. DNA of the CDR3: TGTGCCAGCAGTGAATTGGGCAGGGCGATGAACACTGAAGCTTTCTTT. Its translation is CASSELGRAMNTEAFF.

The chain employs TRBV7-9 and TRBJ2-3; 8 bases map to TRBD2. The CDR3 extends over 19 amino acids. Germline V gives CDR1 SEHNR, CDR2 FQNEAQ (reference sequence). V shed 2 bases, J shed 3 bases, and the junction held 16 bases outside the gene matches. The DNA for the CDR3 is TGTGCCAGCAGCTTAAAAATCCTCCGCGGGAGGAGGGGAACAGATACGCAGTATTTT. It specifies CASSLKILRGRRGTDTQYF.

The sample holds one count of this clone. V gene TRBV6-4 combines with J gene TRBJ2-3; TRBD2 might be the D (7 bases). This CDR3 spans 14 amino acids. The germline CDR1 and CDR2 sequences are MRHNA and SNTAGT. The V and J ends lost 4 bases and 2 bases respectively, with 10 bases between them. In nucleotides, the CDR3 is TGTGCCAGCAGTGTTCGGGGGGCCACAGATACGCAGTATTTT. Translation: CASSVRGATDTQYF.

The chain combines TRBV5-1 with TRBJ1-4; tentative D call: TRBD1 (5 bases). V lost 2 bases and J 3 bases, leaving 14 bases between the germline ends. Germline CDR1 is SGHRS and CDR2 is YFSETQ. CDR3 length: 16 residues. DNA of the CDR3: TGCGCCAGCAGCTTTGGCCCTAGGGGATCTAATGAAAAACTGTTTTTT. As protein: CASSFGPRGSNEKLFF.

The chain links TRBV28 to TRBJ2-7, with D unresolved. The germline V gene encodes CDR1 MDHEN and CDR2 SYDVKM. This CDR3 contains 16 residues. With 5 bases removed from V and 5 bases from J, the gap between germline ends came to 22 bases. The CDR3 region is CASSRRPVTSTDEQYF. The CDR3 region has the DNA TGTGCCAGCAGTCGTCGCCCGGTCACTTCTACCGACGAGCAGTACTTC.

Turning to this clone: This sample also contains other DNA sequences that code for the same CDR3. The CDR3 DNA reads TGTGCCAGCAGCCAAGGGCTCAATCAGCCCCAGCATTTT. It encodes CASSQGLNQPQHF. The J gene is TRBJ1-5, the V gene TRBV3-1 (or the pseudogene TRBV3-2), with D unclear. Trimming pared 1 base from V and 3 bases from J, leaving 4 bases between. CDR3 length equals 13 residues. Per the germline V gene, CDR1 is LGHDT and CDR2 is YNNKEL (reference sequence).

The J gene is TRBJ2-7, the V gene TRBV19; 9 bases match TRBD1. Germline assignment: CDR1 LNHDA and CDR2 SQIVND (reference sequence). V shed 3 bases, J shed 1 base, and the junction held 1 base outside the gene matches. This CDR3 region has 14 residues. The CDR3 loop reads CASSMTGGSYEQYF. DNA for the CDR3: TGTGCCAGTAGTATGACAGGGGGATCCTACGAGCAGTACTTC.